These 13 T cell receptor beta chains were sequenced from one sample in a study of PD-1 blockade in classical Hodgkin lymphoma. Some clones are missing from TCRdb's copy, which holds only in-frame ones; the method was immunoSEQ multiplex PCR. Of roughly 94,000 clones listed, approximately 94% are singletons. As for time point: cycle 4 day 1 (C4D1), after less than 7 weeks of nivolumab. Every patient was affected by relapse after autologous stem cell transplantation, while exposure to brentuximab vedotin was not uniform. The sequencing used peripheral blood mononuclear cells (PBMCs), collected before the fourth cycle of nivolumab. Source of these receptors: a human donor with classical Hodgkin lymphoma.

The rearrangement links TRBV6-5 to TRBJ1-2; 9 bases fit TRBD1. Germline V gives CDR1 MNHEY, CDR2 SVGAGI. This CDR3 region has 15 residues. The V segment lost 5 bases and the J segment 4 bases; nucleotides outside the gene matches: 8. This CDR3 is CASSLTGGKGYGYTF. The CDR3 nucleotides are TGTGCCAGCAGTCTCACAGGGGGCAAAGGCTATGGCTACACCTTC.

This clone was picked up one time. The chain joins TRBV30 to TRBJ2-7; D perhaps matches TRBD1 (5 bases). The CDR3 runs to 14 residues. V lost 5 bases and J 1 base, leaving 15 bases between the germline ends. Per germline, CDR1 GTSNPN and CDR2 SVGIG (reference sequence). In DNA, the CDR3 is TGTGCCTGGGAACCCCAGGGTGTATCCTACGAGCAGTACTTC. It translates to CAWEPQGVSYEQYF.

This sequence joins TRBV5-1 and TRBJ2-3; possibly TRBD2 for D (6 bases). The CDR3 consists of 16 residues. The germline V and J ends were trimmed by 2 bases and 1 base, with 14 bases remaining between them. Per the germline V gene, CDR1 is SGHRS and CDR2 is YFSETQ. CDR3 DNA sequence: TGCGCCAGCAGCTTTTATAGGGGAGGAGGCACAGATACGCAGTATTTT. It specifies CASSFYRGGGTDTQYF.

J is TRBJ2-3 and V is TRBV7-2; 11 nucleotides line up with TRBD2. CDR1 and CDR2 from the germline V gene are SGHTA and FQGNSA. Trimming cost V 2 bases and J 4 bases; bases outside gene matches: 2. The CDR3 has 15 amino acids. CDR3 sequence: CASSLLAGGSDTQYF. CDR3 bases: TGTGCCAGCAGCTTACTAGCGGGAGGTTCAGATACGCAGTATTTT.

The chain combines TRBV7-3 with TRBJ1-1; D is perhaps TRBD1 (5 bases). This CDR3 has 15 residues. In germline, CDR1 is SGHTA, CDR2 FQGTGA. V gave up 5 bases and J gave up 3 bases, with 16 bases separating them. The CDR3, as DNA: TGTGCCAGCAGCCCCAGGGTAGGGAAGTACACTGAAGCTTTCTTT. It encodes CASSPRVGKYTEAFF. Supplemented by reference TRBV7-3 and TRBJ1-1, the full variable domain reads GAGVSQTPSNKVTEKGKYVELRCDPISGHTALYWYRQSLGQGPEFLIYFQGTGAADDSGLPNDRFFAVRPEGSVSTLKIQRTERGDSAVYLCASSPRVGKYTEAFFGQGTRLTVV.

The rearrangement joins TRBV19 to TRBJ2-1; D possibly matches TRBD1 or TRBD2 (5 bases each). V was trimmed by 0 bases and J by 0 bases, leaving 6 bases between them. The CDR3 has 15 residues. CDR1 and CDR2 (germline): LNHDA, SQIVND (reference sequence). The CDR3: CASSIEGRSYNEQFF. Written as DNA, the CDR3 is TGTGCCAGTAGTATAGAGGGACGCTCCTACAATGAGCAGTTCTTC.

This rearrangement joins TRBV7-2 to TRBJ2-1, with D maybe TRBD1 (6 bases). The CDR3 runs to 15 residues. Germline loops: CDR1 SGHTA, CDR2 FQGNSA. Trimming left V 0 bases short and J 3 bases short, with 9 bases between. The CDR3 is CASSLATGSYNEQFF. CDR3 in DNA: TGTGCCAGCAGCTTAGCTACAGGGAGCTACAATGAGCAGTTCTTC.

This sequence joins TRBV28 and TRBJ2-7; D may match TRBD1 or TRBD2 (5 bases each). Trimming removed 7 bases at V and 0 bases at J, with 10 bases between. Germline assignment: CDR1 MDHEN and CDR2 SYDVKM. This CDR3 is built from 13 residues. The CDR3 sequence: CASTGLLSYEQYF. The CDR3 DNA is TGTGCCAGCACGGGGCTTCTCTCCTACGAGCAGTACTTC.

The rearrangement uses TRBV6-1 and TRBJ2-7; D gene ambiguous. V lost 3 bases, J lost 6 bases, and 9 bases lay in between. This CDR3 is built from 12 residues. Germline loops: CDR1 MNHNS, CDR2 SASEGT. The DNA for the CDR3 is TGTGCCAGCAGTGAGGCGCGGAGCGAGCAGTACTTC. Amino acids: CASSEARSEQYF.

The chain links TRBV30 to TRBJ1-1, with TRBD1 as a possible D gene (6 bases). Germline V CDR1 and CDR2: GTSNPN, SVGIG (reference sequence). Trimming took off 0 bases at V and 6 bases at J, with 23 bases between the two ends. The CDR3 spans 17 residues. CDR3 DNA: TGTGCCTGGAGTGTACTGTGGGGGGGCGCATCCCAGCCTGAAGCTTTCTTT. Amino acids: CAWSVLWGGASQPEAFF.

The V call is TRBV5-3, the J call TRBJ2-7; 7 bases align to TRBD1. TRBV5-3 is given ORF status, its function remaining uncertain. J lost 7 bases, V lost 5 bases, and 18 bases had no gene match. The CDR3 extends over 16 amino acids. CDR3 DNA sequence: TGTGCCAGAAGTTCCAGGGGGAGCCCCCACACGGGGGAGCAGTACTTC. This gives the protein CARSSRGSPHTGEQYF.

This chain uses TRBV11-2 with TRBJ1-2, with D uncertain. The CDR3 totals 15 residues. The germline V gene has CDR1 SGHAT and CDR2 FQNNGV. V was clipped by 5 bases and J by 4 bases, with 17 bases between them. The CDR3 DNA sequence: TGTGCCAGCAGCCCCCCCGGGTGGAACTCCTATGGCTACACCTTC. This translates into CASSPPGWNSYGYTF.

The J gene is TRBJ1-1, the V gene TRBV5-8; perhaps TRBD1 as D (5 bases). Germline V gene data show CDR1 as SGHTS and CDR2 as YDEGEE. The CDR3 runs to 15 residues. The V and J ends lost 4 bases and 2 bases respectively, with 15 bases between them. The CDR3 DNA sequence: TGTGCCAGCAGCAACAACAGGTTGGGCAACACTGAAGCTTTCTTT. Translation gives CASSNNRLGNTEAFF.